This T cell receptor (beta chain) stems from a study of long-term antiretroviral therapy in people with HIV. Study summary: Initial samples were collected about a decade before the 2015 immediate-ART recommendation.

Points on this clone: What it binds is not known.

Points from the study as a whole: The study collected blood between about 2003 and 2017, possibly under older ART regimens.

Trimming removed 3 bases from V and 4 bases from J, with 6 bases in between. This CDR3 comprises 12 residues. CDR1 is SGHVS, CDR2 FQNEAQ, per germline. Investigators performed immunoSEQ version v3.0 at survey level. Method: immunoSEQ multiplex PCR; TCRdb's copy keeps in-frame clones and lacks some. Among tens of thousands of clones listed, roughly 80% were seen once. Ahead of DNA extraction, samples held about 0.95-11 million cryopreserved PBMC each. Sample: unsorted PBMCs, taken 1.6 years after starting antiretroviral therapy. The source of this sequence is a man aged 35 to 55 with HIV. The chain employs TRBV7-8 and TRBJ1-1, with unresolved D. Here the CDR3 reads CASSFTSTEAFF. For the CDR3, the DNA is TGTGCCAGCAGCTTCACGTCCACTGAAGCTTTCTTT.